One sample yielded the 23 T cell receptor beta chains listed below, sequenced in a study of blood T cell repertoires in COVID-19. Profiling relied on immunoSEQ multiplex PCR, and the TCRdb table lists in-frame clones only, not all of them. The sample lists approximately 210,000 clones, about 83% occurring once. The sequenced material came from peripheral blood. The receptors derive from a woman between 40 and 50 years old with active or convalescent COVID-19.

The chain combines TRBV27 with TRBJ1-6, with TRBD1 as a possible D gene (5 bases). CDR1 is MNHEY and CDR2 is SMNVEV in the germline V gene (reference sequence). V dropped 0 bases and J dropped 8 bases, with 17 bases sitting between them. The CDR3 spans 17 residues. The CDR3 sequence: CASSLSPREVGDSPLHF. The DNA for the CDR3 is TGTGCCAGCAGTTTATCGCCTCGGGAGGTGGGGGATTCACCCCTCCACTTT.

The sample holds a few counts of this clone. The CDR3 DNA sequence: TGTGCCAGTAGTTACAGTCCAAGCTCCTATAATTCACCCCTCCACTTT. This translates into CASSYSPSSYNSPLHF. The chain joins TRBV19 to TRBJ1-6; D unresolved. V lost 5 bases and J 0 bases, leaving 11 bases between the germline ends. In germline, CDR1 is LNHDA, CDR2 SQIVND (reference sequence). This CDR3 has 16 amino acids.

The chain carries TRBV6-6 and TRBJ2-2, with 8 bases fitting TRBD1. V gave up 5 bases and J gave up 3 bases; unmatched junction bases: 5. The CDR3 sequence is 15 residues long. Germline CDR1 and CDR2: MNHNY and SVGAGI (reference sequence). The chain's CDR3 is CASSDWDRYTGELFF. DNA for the CDR3: TGTGCCAGCAGTGACTGGGACAGGTACACCGGGGAGCTGTTTTTT.

The chain is built from TRBV7-2 and TRBJ2-3; perhaps TRBD1 as D (6 bases). The CDR3 has 16 amino acids. The V end lost 6 bases, the J end lost 2 bases, and 18 bases lay between the germline ends. Per the germline V gene, CDR1 is SGHTA and CDR2 is FQGNSA. The chain's CDR3 is CASRSPLGADTDTQYF. CDR3 coding DNA: TGTGCCAGCAGGTCTCCTCTGGGGGCGGACACAGATACGCAGTATTTT.

The gene calls are TRBV10-3 and TRBJ1-1; no reliable D call. V lost 3 bases and J 4 bases, leaving 9 bases between the germline ends. CDR3 length: 13 amino acids. Germline V gene lookup returns CDR1 ENHRY and CDR2 SYGVKD. For the CDR3, the DNA is TGTGCCATCAGTGAACCGGGATTCACTGAAGCTTTCTTT. This translates into CAISEPGFTEAFF.

V gene TRBV5-6 combines with J gene TRBJ2-4; D is unresolved. Germline values: CDR1 SGHDT, CDR2 YYEEEE. V shed 4 bases and J shed 5 bases, with 10 bases lying between them. The CDR3 is 13 amino acids. The CDR3 DNA is TGTGCCAGCAGCCTAACTGGAGAAAACATTCAGTACTTC. This encodes CASSLTGENIQYF.

V and J are TRBV7-9 and TRBJ1-5, with TRBD1 matching over 7 bases. The CDR3 extends over 16 amino acids. From germline, CDR1 is SEHNR and CDR2 FQNEAQ (reference sequence). V lost 3 bases, J lost 5 bases, and 10 bases stayed unmatched. CDR3 protein: CASSLARDSGHQPQHF. CDR3 DNA sequence: TGTGCCAGCAGCTTGGCAAGGGACAGCGGGCATCAGCCCCAGCATTTT.

The V and J genes are TRBV12-5 and TRBJ1-5; TRBD1 is a possible D gene (5 bases). This CDR3 region has 14 residues. Trimming removed 1 base from V and 10 bases from J, with 14 bases in between. Germline lookup yields CDR1 LGHNT and CDR2 FRNRAP. The CDR3 DNA follows: TGTGCTAGTGGTTTGGGGAGGGGTACGGATCCCCAGCATTTT. Its protein is CASGLGRGTDPQHF.

This chain uses TRBV19 with TRBJ1-1; 8 nucleotides align to TRBD1. Germline V gene lookup returns CDR1 LNHDA and CDR2 SQIVND (reference sequence). V gave up 5 bases and J gave up 4 bases; unmatched junction bases: 3. The length of the CDR3 is 13 residues. The CDR3 protein is CASSETGATEAFF. CDR3 nucleotide sequence: TGTGCCAGTAGTGAGACAGGGGCCACTGAAGCTTTCTTT.

The chain has TRBV9 and TRBJ2-1; D ambiguous. Germline V gene sequence: CDR1 SGDLS, CDR2 YYNGEE. The V end lost 3 bases, the J end lost 0 bases, and 19 bases lay between the germline ends. CDR3 size: 18 residues. For the CDR3, the DNA is TGTGCCAGCAGCGACATCGACCTTAGGAGAAGCTCCTACAATGAGCAGTTCTTC. Translating it yields CASSDIDLRRSSYNEQFF.

The chain carries TRBV1 and TRBJ1-1; the DNA was not used to check the table's D call, TRBD1. TRBV1 is annotated as a pseudogene. This CDR3 comprises 18 residues. CDR3 protein: CTSSQDLGGELYGTEAFF. CDR3 sequence (DNA): TGCACCAGCAGCCAAGATTTAGGGGGAGAGCTCTATGGCACTGAAGCTTTCTTT.

The V call is TRBV5-5, the J call TRBJ2-5; D possibly corresponds to TRBD1 (6 bases). The length of the CDR3 is 14 residues. CDR1 is SGHKS and CDR2 is YYEKEE in the germline V gene (reference sequence). Between the trimmed V and J ends, which lost 4 bases and 5 bases, there was a span of 15 bases. CDR3 amino acids: CASSPLRQGETQYF. DNA for the CDR3: TGTGCCAGCAGCCCCTTGCGGCAGGGGGAGACCCAGTACTTC.

The chain combines TRBV21-1 with TRBJ2-3; TRBD2 reflects the table's D call only, with no check against the DNA. TRBV21-1 is a pseudogene segment. This CDR3 spans 16 amino acids. CDR3 sequence (DNA): TGTGCCAGCAGCAAAGTCCAGCGGGAGGAAACAGATACGCAGTATTTT. Its protein product is CASSKVQREETDTQYF.

The chain carries TRBV5-5 and TRBJ1-1, with D possibly TRBD1 on 6 matching bases. This CDR3 contains 15 residues. V dropped 0 bases and J dropped 1 base, with 10 bases sitting between them. Looked up from germline, CDR1 is SGHKS and CDR2 is YYEKEE (reference sequence). The CDR3 bases are TGTGCCAGCAGCTTGGGAGTACAGGGGAACACTGAAGCTTTCTTT. Amino acids: CASSLGVQGNTEAFF.

The chain links TRBV2 to TRBJ1-1; D is unclear. This CDR3 has 11 amino acids. Per germline, CDR1 SNHLY and CDR2 FYNNEI. Trimming removed 3 bases at V and 7 bases at J, with 6 bases between. CDR3 nucleotide sequence: TGTGCCAGCAGTGAGGAGGGTGAAGCTTTCTTT. It yields the protein CASSEEGEAFF.

The chain recombines TRBV14 with TRBJ2-5, with a weak D call TRBD2 (6 bases). Germline V gives CDR1 SGHDN, CDR2 FVKESK. Trimming took off 6 bases at V and 1 base at J, with 12 bases between the two ends. CDR3 length: 14 residues. As DNA, the CDR3 is TGTGCCAGCAGTATGCGGGGAGGCCAAGAGACCCAGTACTTC. Amino acids: CASSMRGGQETQYF. The variable domain in full, completed from reference TRBV14 and TRBJ2-5, reads EAGVTQFPSHSVIEKGQTVTLRCDPISGHDNLYWYRRVMGKEIKFLLHFVKESKQDESGMPNNRFLAERTGGTYSTLKVQPAELEDSGVYFCASSMRGGQETQYFGPGTRLLVL.

The J gene is TRBJ2-7, the V gene TRBV30; 7 bases are shared with TRBD1. In germline, CDR1 is GTSNPN, CDR2 SVGIG (reference sequence). The CDR3 covers 14 residues. The J segment lost 3 bases and the V segment lost 2 bases, leaving 7 bases of the junction unmatched. CDR3 DNA sequence: TGTGCCTGGAGTCCCCAGGGGGTGGACTACGAGCAGTACTTC. Amino acids: CAWSPQGVDYEQYF.

The chain is built from TRBV18 and TRBJ2-3; 11 nucleotides align to TRBD2. J was trimmed by 1 base and V by 2 bases; bases with no gene match: 2. The CDR3 contains 16 residues. In germline, CDR1 is KGHSH, CDR2 LQKENI. CDR3 nucleotides: TGTGCCAGCTCACCATCGACTAGCGGGGGCACAGATACGCAGTATTTT. This codes for CASSPSTSGGTDTQYF. The entire variable domain, with the rest obtained from reference TRBV18 and TRBJ2-3, is as follows: NAGVMQNPRHLVRRRGQEARLRCSPMKGHSHVYWYRQLPEEGLKFMVYLQKENIIDESGMPKERFSAEFPKEGPSILRIQQVVRGDSAAYFCASSPSTSGGTDTQYFGPGTRLTVL.

The chain employs TRBV2 and TRBJ1-2, with a possible D match to TRBD1 (6 bases). The CDR3 length is 14 residues. The germline V and J ends were trimmed by 8 bases and 6 bases, with 19 bases remaining between them. Germline CDR1 is SNHLY and CDR2 is FYNNEI. CDR3 sequence: CASRGPEGGHGYTF. CDR3 nucleotides: TGTGCCAGCCGAGGGCCCGAGGGGGGGCATGGCTACACCTTC. Complete variable domain (other parts from reference TRBV2 and TRBJ1-2): EPEVTQTPSHQVTQMGQEVILRCVPISNHLYFYWYRQILGQKVEFLVSFYNNEISEKSEIFDDQFSVERPDGSNFTLKIRSTKLEDSAMYFCASRGPEGGHGYTFGSGTRLTVV.

This clone was detected only once. The chain is built from TRBV19 and TRBJ1-6; D uncertain. The CDR3 has 16 amino acids. From germline, CDR1 is LNHDA and CDR2 SQIVND (reference sequence). V lost 7 bases, J lost 0 bases, and 13 bases lay in between. The CDR3 protein is CASNPTVSSYNSPLHF. DNA of the CDR3: TGTGCCAGTAATCCTACCGTGAGCTCCTATAATTCACCCCTCCACTTT.

This chain links TRBV30 with TRBJ2-1; TRBD2 matches at 13 bases. Per the germline V gene, CDR1 is GTSNPN and CDR2 is SVGIG (reference sequence). V lost 4 bases to trimming and J lost 3 bases; unmatched junction nucleotides: 12. This CDR3 comprises 18 residues. Here the CDR3 DNA reads TGTGCCTGGAAGGGCTGGACTAGCGGGAGTCCCCACTACAATGAGCAGTTCTTC. This encodes CAWKGWTSGSPHYNEQFF.

This clone has just one count. This chain links TRBV5-8 with TRBJ2-3, with a weak D call TRBD2 (6 bases). V was trimmed by 2 bases and J by 0 bases, leaving 13 bases between them. CDR1 SGHTS and CDR2 YDEGEE come from the germline V gene. The CDR3 runs 16 residues. The CDR3 bases are TGTGCCAGCAGCTTATTGGCGGGATCTAGCACAGATACGCAGTATTTT. Its translation is CASSLLAGSSTDTQYF.

The J gene is TRBJ1-1, the V gene TRBV10-2, with D tentatively TRBD1 (6 bases). The V gene's germline CDR1 is WSHSY and CDR2 SAAADI. V lost 2 bases, J lost 3 bases, and 10 bases lay in between. The length of the CDR3 is 14 residues. The CDR3 DNA sequence: TGCGCCAGCAGTGAGGCGGACAGCTACACTGAAGCTTTCTTT. Its translation is CASSEADSYTEAFF.